These 32 T cell receptor beta chains originate from one sample sequenced in a study of shared clonotypes between healthy human individuals. The data were produced by immunoSEQ multiplex PCR, yet TCRdb's version contains in-frame clones alone and is incomplete. The sample carries roughly 2 million clones, approximately 95% recorded once. The sequenced sample consisted of naive CD4+ T cells sorted from blood. The subset was: CD45RA+ positively selected. These receptors originate from a man aged 18 to 35 in good health.

Details on this clone: One end of the junction fails to match germline, which may point to a read error. The chain links TRBV7-7 to TRBJ2-7, with TRBD1 matching over 9 bases. Germline V gene sequence: CDR1 SSHAT, CDR2 FNYEAQ (reference sequence). CDR3 length: 19 amino acids. The CDR3 loop is CASTLIPKGDRESSYEQYF. The CDR3 DNA is TGTGCTAGCACCCTGATCCCTAAGGGGGACAGGGAGAGCTCCTACGAGCAGTACTTC.

This chain connects TRBV2 to TRBJ2-7; 8 bases align to TRBD2. In germline, CDR1 is SNHLY, CDR2 FYNNEI. This CDR3 has 14 residues. J was trimmed by 5 bases and V by 6 bases; bases with no gene match: 9. CDR3 nucleotide sequence: TGTGCCAGCAGCACCCAAGCGGGAGTCCACGAGCAGTACTTC. Its translation is CASSTQAGVHEQYF.

This clone was observed a single time. The rearrangement joins TRBV2 to TRBJ2-1; the match to TRBD2 covers 9 bases. Germline trimming cut 5 bases from V and 5 bases from J; bases unmatched to any gene: 7. This CDR3 spans 15 amino acids. Germline CDR1 is SNHLY and CDR2 is FYNNEI. For the CDR3, the DNA is TGTGCCAGCAGTCGAAGCGGGGGGCCCAACAATGAGCAGTTCTTC. This translates into CASSRSGGPNNEQFF. Using reference TRBV2 and TRBJ2-1 for the parts outside the CDR3, the full variable domain is EPEVTQTPSHQVTQMGQEVILRCVPISNHLYFYWYRQILGQKVEFLVSFYNNEISEKSEIFDDQFSVERPDGSNFTLKIRSTKLEDSAMYFCASSRSGGPNNEQFFGPGTRLTVL.

The chain couples TRBV25-1 to TRBJ2-3, with D unclear. The length of the CDR3 is 11 residues. Trimming took off 4 bases at V and 4 bases at J, with 3 bases between the two ends. CDR1 is MGHDK and CDR2 is SYGVNS in the germline V gene. The CDR3 loop reads CASSASDTQYF. CDR3 sequence (DNA): TGTGCCAGCAGTGCCTCAGATACGCAGTATTTT. Complete variable domain (other parts from reference TRBV25-1 and TRBJ2-3): EADIYQTPRYLVIGTGKKITLECSQTMGHDKMYWYQQDPGMELHLIHYSYGVNSTEKGDLSSESTVSRIRTEHFPLTLESARPSHTSQYLCASSASDTQYFGPGTRLTVL.

The chain couples TRBV27 to TRBJ2-2, with D possibly TRBD1 on 5 matching bases. This CDR3 spans 15 amino acids. V gave up 3 bases and J gave up 2 bases, with 10 bases separating them. CDR1 is MNHEY and CDR2 is SMNVEV in the germline V gene (reference sequence). The CDR3 region has the DNA TGTGCCAGCAGTTTGAAGGGGATAAACACCGGGGAGCTGTTTTTT. Encoded protein: CASSLKGINTGELFF.

The chain carries TRBV6-1 and TRBJ2-7; possible D gene TRBD2, 6 bases. Trimming removed 8 bases at V and 2 bases at J, with 16 bases between. This CDR3 has 14 residues. Germline V gene lookup returns CDR1 MNHNS and CDR2 SASEGT. CDR3 coding DNA: TGTGCCAGCGGCCGGGACTTGGGGACCTACGAGCAGTACTTC. Translating gives CASGRDLGTYEQYF.

The chain has TRBV4-1 and TRBJ1-5; D gene unclear. The V gene's germline CDR1 is MGHRA and CDR2 YSYEKL. The CDR3 has 14 amino acids. V was trimmed by 6 bases and J by 3 bases, leaving 12 bases between them. The CDR3 spells CASRGFADNQPQHF. In DNA form, the CDR3 reads TGCGCCAGCAGGGGGTTTGCAGACAATCAGCCCCAGCATTTT.

This chain links TRBV4-1 with TRBJ2-1, with 8 bases identical to TRBD2. The CDR3 has 15 residues. Germline CDR1 reads MGHRA; CDR2 reads YSYEKL. Unmatched junction bases numbered 10, after V lost 0 bases and J lost 12 bases. The CDR3 bases are TGCGCCAGCAGCCAAGACACCGGGACTAGTCGGGGGCAGTTCTTC. It is translated as CASSQDTGTSRGQFF.

V gene TRBV5-1 combines with J gene TRBJ1-4; possible D gene TRBD1, 5 bases. Germline V CDR1 and CDR2: SGHRS, YFSETQ. This CDR3 comprises 15 residues. Trimming pared 2 bases from V and 4 bases from J, leaving 12 bases between. The CDR3 DNA follows: TGCGCCAGCAGCTTAGGAAGGGGAGGTAATGAAAAACTGTTTTTT. It codes for CASSLGRGGNEKLFF. Based on the CDR3 plus reference TRBV5-1 and TRBJ1-4, the full variable domain is KAGVTQTPRYLIKTRGQQVTLSCSPISGHRSVSWYQQTPGQGLQFLFEYFSETQRNKGNFPGRFSGRQFSNSRSEMNVSTLELGDSALYLCASSLGRGGNEKLFFGSGTQLSVL.

V usage is TRBV27 and J usage is TRBJ1-2; 9 bases agree with TRBD1. This CDR3 region has 15 residues. V lost 5 bases and J lost 4; bases outside the gene matches: 8. Germline loops: CDR1 MNHEY, CDR2 SMNVEV (reference sequence). The CDR3 spells CASSGPGQGGYGYTF. Here the CDR3 DNA reads TGTGCCAGCAGTGGGCCGGGACAGGGAGGCTATGGCTACACCTTC.

The V call is TRBV6-5, the J call TRBJ1-3; D is uncertain. The germline V gene encodes CDR1 MNHEY and CDR2 SVGAGI. The CDR3 consists of 15 residues. V lost 5 bases, J lost 0 bases, and 11 bases lay in between. The CDR3 loop is CASSPGRSSGNTIYF. CDR3 coding DNA: TGTGCCAGCAGTCCCGGGAGATCCTCTGGAAACACCATATATTTT.

CDR3 bases: TGTGCCAGCAGCTCGGAGGGGACGCATGAGCAGTTCTTC. Translation gives CASSSEGTHEQFF. The chain carries TRBV11-3 and TRBJ2-1, with D possibly TRBD2 on 6 matching bases. This CDR3 region has 13 residues. Looked up from germline, CDR1 is SGHNT and CDR2 is YENEEA. V dropped 4 bases and J dropped 8 bases, with 12 bases sitting between them.

Comment on this clone: The sample contains more than one DNA sequence encoding this CDR3. The rearrangement uses TRBV7-2 and TRBJ1-2; D uncertain. The CDR3 runs 12 residues. V was clipped by 2 bases and J by 2 bases, with 3 bases between them. The germline V gene encodes CDR1 SGHTA and CDR2 FQGNSA. This CDR3 reads CASSLRNYGYTF. The CDR3 DNA is TGTGCCAGCAGCTTAAGGAACTATGGCTACACCTTC.

The rearrangement joins TRBV6-6 to TRBJ2-7; weak D call: TRBD1 (5 bases). CDR1 is MNHNY and CDR2 is SVGAGI in the germline V gene (reference sequence). V lost 2 bases to trimming and J lost 0 bases, with 11 bases between them. This CDR3 is 15 amino acids long. Here the CDR3 DNA reads TGTGCCAGCAGTTACCGGCCAGGGATCTCCTACGAGCAGTACTTC. This sequence encodes CASSYRPGISYEQYF.

The chain couples TRBV11-2 to TRBJ2-1; TRBD1 might be the D (6 bases). Germline V lookup: CDR1 SGHAT, CDR2 FQNNGV. Deletions cut 5 bases from V and 2 bases from J, with 22 bases between. The CDR3 has 18 amino acids. The CDR3 sequence is CASSPPQTGRSPYNEQFF. In DNA, the CDR3 is TGTGCCAGCAGCCCGCCCCAGACAGGCCGCTCCCCCTACAATGAGCAGTTCTTC. The full variable domain, completed using reference TRBV11-2 and TRBJ2-1, is EAGVAQSPRYKIIEKRQSVAFWCNPISGHATLYWYQQILGQGPKLLIQFQNNGVVDDSQLPKDRFSAERLKGVDSTLKIQPAKLEDSAVYLCASSPPQTGRSPYNEQFFGPGTRLTVL.

V and J are TRBV6-5 and TRBJ1-1; TRBD1 matches 10 bases. J gave up 6 bases and V 5 bases, and 9 bases lay outside the gene matches. Germline values: CDR1 MNHEY, CDR2 SVGAGI. This CDR3 is 15 amino acids long. The CDR3 sequence is CASSPPGTGVAEAFF. As DNA, the CDR3 is TGTGCCAGCAGTCCACCCGGGACAGGGGTCGCTGAAGCTTTCTTT.

The chain employs TRBV9 and TRBJ1-5, with D perhaps TRBD1 (5 bases). CDR1 SGDLS and CDR2 YYNGEE come from the germline V gene. CDR3 length: 14 residues. Deletions cut 0 bases from V and 4 bases from J, with 8 bases between. This CDR3 reads CASSVGQQNQPQHF. As DNA, the CDR3 is TGTGCCAGCAGCGTAGGACAGCAGAATCAGCCCCAGCATTTT. Full variable domain (rest looked up from reference TRBV9 and TRBJ1-5): DSGVTQTPKHLITATGQRVTLRCSPRSGDLSVYWYQQSLDQGLQFLIQYYNGEERAKGNILERFSAQQFPDLHSELNLSSLELGDSALYFCASSVGQQNQPQHFGDGTRLSIL.

The chain uses TRBV30 and TRBJ1-1; 7 bases are shared with TRBD1. Germline assignment: CDR1 GTSNPN and CDR2 SVGIG (reference sequence). V dropped 5 bases and J dropped 4; count of bases not matched to a gene: 10. This CDR3 spans 14 amino acids. The CDR3: CAWGQAPLATEAFF. DNA of the CDR3: TGTGCCTGGGGACAGGCCCCCCTGGCCACTGAAGCTTTCTTT.

Concerning this clone: This same CDR3 is encoded by further DNA sequences in the sample. The chain is built from TRBV6-5 and TRBJ1-5; 7 nucleotides line up with TRBD1. The V gene end was trimmed by 0 bases and the J gene end by 4 bases; junction bases not matched to a gene: 3. This CDR3 has 15 amino acids. Germline assignment: CDR1 MNHEY and CDR2 SVGAGI. The CDR3 DNA is TGTGCCAGCAGTTACTCGAACAGGGGAAATCAGCCCCAGCATTTT. This gives the protein CASSYSNRGNQPQHF.

The chain joins TRBV19 to TRBJ1-1; 9 nucleotides agree with TRBD1. Germline V CDR1 and CDR2: LNHDA, SQIVND (reference sequence). This CDR3 contains 15 residues. Losses at the gene ends were 9 bases for V and 5 bases for J; bases not matched to a gene: 13. CDR3 in amino acids: CASGFLQGAGTEAFF. CDR3 DNA: TGTGCCAGCGGGTTCCTACAGGGGGCAGGTACTGAAGCTTTCTTT.

The V call is TRBV6-5, the J call TRBJ1-1; D is ambiguous. Per germline, CDR1 MNHEY and CDR2 SVGAGI. The CDR3 has 15 amino acids. V was clipped by 0 bases and J by 0 bases, with 8 bases between them. This chain's CDR3 is CASSYSTTMNTEAFF. CDR3 coding DNA: TGTGCCAGCAGTTACTCAACGACCATGAACACTGAAGCTTTCTTT.

The chain is built from TRBV4-3 and TRBJ1-1; 7 nucleotides line up with TRBD1. Germline V gene data show CDR1 as LGHNA and CDR2 as YSLEER. Losses at the gene ends were 4 bases for V and 1 base for J; bases not matched to a gene: 6. The CDR3 runs to 15 residues. The CDR3 DNA sequence: TGCGCCAGCAGCCTAACCGGGACAGCGAACACTGAAGCTTTCTTT. Translating gives CASSLTGTANTEAFF.

The V and J genes are TRBV29-1 and TRBJ2-3; D might be TRBD1 (6 bases). This CDR3 contains 13 residues. Germline CDR1 SQVTM, CDR2 ANQGSEA. Trimming cost V 7 bases and J 4 bases, with 15 bases left between them. The CDR3 loop reads CSGKQGSADTQYF. The CDR3 DNA reads TGCAGCGGGAAACAGGGATCGGCAGATACGCAGTATTTT.

This chain links TRBV10-3 with TRBJ1-3, with no clear D. Germline CDR1 ENHRY, CDR2 SYGVKD. V dropped 0 bases and J dropped 4 bases, with 4 bases sitting between them. The CDR3 contains 13 residues. The DNA for the CDR3 is TGTGCCATCAGTGAGTCGCGAGGAAACACCATATATTTT. Translated: CAISESRGNTIYF.

As regards this clone: This CDR3 is also generated by other DNA sequences in the sample. The V and J genes are TRBV27 and TRBJ2-7, with TRBD2 matching over 8 bases. From germline, CDR1 is MNHEY and CDR2 SMNVEV (reference sequence). There are 14 residues in the CDR3. Losses at the gene ends were 6 bases for V and 2 bases for J; bases not matched to a gene: 6. In nucleotides, the CDR3 is TGTGCCAGCAGCCTTACTAGCGGAGCCTACGAGCAGTACTTC. Encoded protein: CASSLTSGAYEQYF.

This sequence joins TRBV29-1 and TRBJ2-2; no clear D. Germline V gene sequence: CDR1 SQVTM, CDR2 ANQGSEA. Trimming cost V 5 bases and J 2 bases, with 6 bases left between them. The CDR3 consists of 12 residues. DNA for the CDR3: TGCAGCGTTCGACACAACACCGGGGAGCTGTTTTTT. Protein: CSVRHNTGELFF.

The CDR3 coding sequence is TGTGCCTGGACCGGGTCGGCGGATACGCAGTATTTT. Translation: CAWTGSADTQYF. The chain joins TRBV30 to TRBJ2-3, with D unresolved. From germline, CDR1 is GTSNPN and CDR2 SVGIG (reference sequence). The CDR3 spans 12 residues. Trimming cost V 4 bases and J 6 bases, with 11 bases left between them.

The chain uses TRBV7-9 and TRBJ1-4; 9 bases fit TRBD1. From germline, CDR1 is SEHNR and CDR2 FQNEAQ (reference sequence). Unmatched junction bases numbered 2, after V lost 4 bases and J lost 5 bases. CDR3 length equals 14 residues. As DNA, the CDR3 is TGTGCCAGCAGCTGGACAGGGGCCAATGAAAAACTGTTTTTT. It yields the protein CASSWTGANEKLFF.

This chain uses TRBV9 with TRBJ2-7, with D perhaps being TRBD1 or TRBD2 (5 bases each). This CDR3 has 14 amino acids. Looked up from germline, CDR1 is SGDLS and CDR2 is YYNGEE. Trimming removed 0 bases at V and 3 bases at J, with 10 bases between. The CDR3 bases are TGTGCCAGCAGCGTAGGTGGGACCCTCTACGAGCAGTACTTC. Protein sequence: CASSVGGTLYEQYF. Using reference TRBV9 and TRBJ2-7 for the parts outside the CDR3, the full variable domain is DSGVTQTPKHLITATGQRVTLRCSPRSGDLSVYWYQQSLDQGLQFLIQYYNGEERAKGNILERFSAQQFPDLHSELNLSSLELGDSALYFCASSVGGTLYEQYFGPGTRLTVT.

The V call is TRBV2, the J call TRBJ2-7; weak D call: TRBD2 (6 bases). From germline, CDR1 is SNHLY and CDR2 FYNNEI. The V and J ends lost 6 bases and 6 bases respectively, with 12 bases between them. There are 12 residues in the CDR3. The chain's CDR3 is CASRGGTAEQYF. DNA of the CDR3: TGTGCCAGCAGGGGAGGTACAGCCGAGCAGTACTTC.

The chain uses TRBV11-2 and TRBJ2-2; TRBD2 is a possible D gene (6 bases). The germline V and J ends were trimmed by 2 bases and 2 bases, with 9 bases remaining between them. CDR1 and CDR2 (germline): SGHAT, FQNNGV. The CDR3 extends over 15 amino acids. CDR3 protein: CASSLRTINTGELFF. The CDR3 nucleotides are TGTGCCAGCAGCTTACGGACTATCAACACCGGGGAGCTGTTTTTT.

CDR3 coding DNA: TGTGCCAGCAGCCTTAACTCGGCGGGGAACGAGCAGTACTTC. Residues: CASSLNSAGNEQYF. The chain is built from TRBV7-6 and TRBJ2-7, with a possible D match to TRBD2 (6 bases). CDR1 is SGHVS, CDR2 FNYEAQ, per germline. The CDR3 spans 14 residues. Trimming took off 5 bases at V and 5 bases at J, with 16 bases between the two ends.